Reported below is one T cell receptor (beta chain). Antigen unknown. The data belong to a study of CD8+ T cells in alopecia areata. General observations from the study: Clonality was higher in lesional than normal scalp, especially in alopecia totalis/universalis. The link between baseline CD8+ expansion and response remains uncertain with one nonresponder.

cDNA reverse transcribed from extracted RNA served as the sequencing template. Method: immunoSEQ multiplex PCR; TCRdb's copy keeps in-frame clones and lacks some. The top ten hold 5.5% of the sample, which has approximately 190,000 clones, nearly 60% seen once. This sample's treatment: oral pan-JAK inhibitor, 5-10 mg twice daily. Sampling of alopecia areata patients yielded lesional scalp punch biopsies as well as peripheral blood. Starting from PBMCs, sorting isolated CD4+ and CD8+ T cells. The sample consisted of CD4+ T cells sorted from blood, taken at week 24, from a patient treated with tofacitinib. The TCR sequence derives from a human donor with alopecia areata.

The CDR3 bases are TGTGCCAGCACAACGACAGGCTACGAGCAGTACTTC. Translating gives CASTTTGYEQYF. This chain connects TRBV25-1 to TRBJ2-7; TRBD1 is a possible D gene (6 bases). The CDR3 loop spans 12 amino acids. Germline V CDR1 and CDR2: MGHDK, SYGVNS. V was trimmed by 7 bases and J by 3 bases, leaving 10 bases between them.